These T cell receptor beta chains were read from a single sample in a study of T cells after yellow fever vaccination. MiXCR, run by TCRdb on the 5' RACE reads, gives a single entry per CDR3 protein. The table lists 150,000 to 200,000 distinct CDR3 sequences, roughly 9% of them singletons. Sequencing was performed on CD8+ T cells sorted from PBMCs, taken 45 days after the yellow fever booster vaccination. These receptor sequences come from a man between 18 and 29 years old who received the YFV17D yellow fever vaccine. The conserved cysteine and the conserved F or W are not part of the CDR3 here. D genes are given only for firm matches.

CDR3 length: 12
V gene: TRBV5-4
D gene: -
CDR3 protein: ASSFGPGANVLT

CDR3 length: 12
V gene: TRBV11-2
D gene: -
CDR3 protein: ASSHGPKGYGYT

CDR3 length: 11
V gene: TRBV19
D gene: TRBD1
CDR3 protein: ASSIAARTGKF

CDR3 length: 13
V gene: TRBV19
D gene: TRBD1
CDR3 protein: ASHETGGPTGELF

CDR3 length: 10
V gene: TRBV6-2/TRBV6-3
D gene: -
CDR3 protein: ASRSTGYGYT

CDR3 length: 11
V gene: TRBV9
D gene: -
CDR3 protein: ASSVGQYNEQF

CDR3 length: 12
V gene: TRBV6-5
D gene: TRBD1
CDR3 protein: ASTLDRGHTEAF

CDR3 length: 14
V gene: TRBV5-4
D gene: TRBD1
CDR3 protein: ASSQRDRGRSGELF

CDR3 length: 14
V gene: TRBV5-1
D gene: -
CDR3 protein: ASSRGNRAGTGELF

CDR3 length: 16
V gene: TRBV4-1
D gene: TRBD1
CDR3 protein: ASSQVLSRPTGVAGYT

CDR3 length: 11
V gene: TRBV6-5
D gene: -
CDR3 protein: ASSYSATDGYT

CDR3 length: 17
V gene: TRBV7-9
D gene: TRBD1
CDR3 protein: ASSLTRRDRGRVQGTQY

CDR3 length: 14
V gene: TRBV29-1
D gene: -
CDR3 protein: SATGFRGPTNEKLF

CDR3 length: 12
V gene: TRBV9
D gene: -
CDR3 protein: ASSVDGGHEKLF

CDR3 length: 12
V gene: TRBV7-2
D gene: -
CDR3 protein: ASSFNSPAYGYT